This TCR beta chain was obtained from a study of T cells in Graves' hyperthyroidism and ophthalmopathy. For the study at large: Once the initial diagnosis was made, peripheral blood was obtained before any treatment.

This CDR3 has 13 amino acids. Germline CDR1 is LNHDA and CDR2 is SQIVND (reference sequence). V lost 1 base and J 7 bases, leaving 8 bases between the germline ends. Disease lasting under 3 months, a NOSPECS grade of at least 4, and a Clinical Activity Score of at least 3 were features of the ophthalmopathy patients. Orbital computed tomography, thyroid ultrasound, serum thyroxine and TRAb, and clinical symptoms together informed the diagnoses. The investigators amplified TCR beta CDR3 regions from RNA transcripts. Carried out on the TCR CDR3, a first-round RT-PCR used the HTBI primer set. Each CDR3 protein is one row after TCRdb ran MiXCR on the multiplex PCR reads. The table lists 300,000 to 450,000 distinct CDR3 sequences, 13% to 15% of them singletons, with 15% to 20% in the top ten.

The genes are TRBV19 and TRBJ2-1, with no clear D. The sample consisted of blood. The clonotype was recovered from a woman aged 25 to 39 with Graves' ophthalmopathy. Here the CDR3 DNA reads TGTGCCAGTAGTATAGTTGCCGAGAATGAGCAGTTCTTC. Protein product: CASSIVAENEQFF.